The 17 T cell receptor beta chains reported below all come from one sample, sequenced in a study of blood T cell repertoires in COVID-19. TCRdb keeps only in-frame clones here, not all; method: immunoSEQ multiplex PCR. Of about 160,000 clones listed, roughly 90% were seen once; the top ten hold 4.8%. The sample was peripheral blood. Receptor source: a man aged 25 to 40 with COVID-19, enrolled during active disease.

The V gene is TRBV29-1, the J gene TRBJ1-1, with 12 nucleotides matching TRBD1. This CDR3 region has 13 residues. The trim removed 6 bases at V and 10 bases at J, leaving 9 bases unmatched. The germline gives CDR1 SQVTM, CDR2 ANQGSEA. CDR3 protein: CSVGDRGLWGAFF. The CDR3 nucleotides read TGCAGCGTAGGGGACAGGGGGCTATGGGGAGCTTTCTTT.

In DNA, the CDR3 is TGTGCCATCAGTGATATGGCAGGCTATGGCTACACCTTC. It codes for CAISDMAGYGYTF. J is TRBJ1-2 and V is TRBV10-3, with D unresolved. This CDR3 comprises 13 residues. Trimming stripped 3 bases from V and 4 bases from J, with 9 bases between. Germline V lookup: CDR1 ENHRY, CDR2 SYGVKD.

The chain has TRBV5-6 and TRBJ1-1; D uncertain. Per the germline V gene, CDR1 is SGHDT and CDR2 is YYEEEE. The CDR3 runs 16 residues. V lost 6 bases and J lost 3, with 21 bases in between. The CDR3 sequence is CASTGSGKGRYTEAFF. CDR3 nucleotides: TGTGCCAGCACCGGCTCGGGGAAAGGTCGATACACTGAAGCTTTCTTT.

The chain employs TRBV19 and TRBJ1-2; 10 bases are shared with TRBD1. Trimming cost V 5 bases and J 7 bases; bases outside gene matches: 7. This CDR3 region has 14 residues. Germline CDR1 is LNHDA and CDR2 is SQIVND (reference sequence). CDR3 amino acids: CASSLLGTGAGYTF. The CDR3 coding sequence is TGTGCCAGTAGTCTCCTAGGGACAGGGGCTGGCTACACCTTC.

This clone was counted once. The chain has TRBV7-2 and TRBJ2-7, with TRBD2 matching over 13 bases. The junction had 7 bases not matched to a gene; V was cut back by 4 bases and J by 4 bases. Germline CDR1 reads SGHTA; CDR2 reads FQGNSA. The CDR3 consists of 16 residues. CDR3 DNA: TGTGCCAGCAGCTCACCTCGGACTAGCGGGAGTTACGAGCAGTACTTC. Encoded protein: CASSSPRTSGSYEQYF.

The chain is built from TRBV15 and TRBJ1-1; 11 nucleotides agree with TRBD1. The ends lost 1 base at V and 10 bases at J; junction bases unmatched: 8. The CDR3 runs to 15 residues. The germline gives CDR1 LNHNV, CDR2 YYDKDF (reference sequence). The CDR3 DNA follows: TGTGCCACCAGCAGAGTGGGAGGACAGGGGGCGCGAGCTTTCTTT. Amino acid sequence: CATSRVGGQGARAFF.

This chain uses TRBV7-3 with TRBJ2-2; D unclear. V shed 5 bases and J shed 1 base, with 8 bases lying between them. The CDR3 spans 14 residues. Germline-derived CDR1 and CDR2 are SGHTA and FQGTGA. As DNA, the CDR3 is TGTGCCAGCAGCCCGAGACAGAACACCGGGGAGCTGTTTTTT. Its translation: CASSPRQNTGELFF.

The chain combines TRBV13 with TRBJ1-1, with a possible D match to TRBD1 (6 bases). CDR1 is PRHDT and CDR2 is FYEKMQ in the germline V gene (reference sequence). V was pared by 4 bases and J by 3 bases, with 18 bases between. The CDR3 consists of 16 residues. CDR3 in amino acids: CASSSSVGATDTEAFF. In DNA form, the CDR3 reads TGTGCCAGCAGCTCCTCCGTGGGGGCAACCGACACTGAAGCTTTCTTT.

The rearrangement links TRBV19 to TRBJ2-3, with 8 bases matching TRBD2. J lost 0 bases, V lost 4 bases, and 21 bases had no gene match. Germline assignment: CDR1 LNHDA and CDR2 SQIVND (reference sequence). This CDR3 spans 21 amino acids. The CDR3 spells CASSTQFSGNPGLGSTDTQYF. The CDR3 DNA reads TGTGCCAGTAGTACCCAATTCTCTGGCAATCCGGGACTAGGGAGCACAGATACGCAGTATTTT.

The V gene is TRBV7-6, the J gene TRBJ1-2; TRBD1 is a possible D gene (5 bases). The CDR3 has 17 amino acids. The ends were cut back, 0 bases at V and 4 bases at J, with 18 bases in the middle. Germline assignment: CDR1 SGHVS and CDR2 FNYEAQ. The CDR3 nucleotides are TGTGCCAGCAGCTTAGCGTGGTATAGGGGCCCACTCTATGGCTACACCTTC. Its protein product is CASSLAWYRGPLYGYTF.

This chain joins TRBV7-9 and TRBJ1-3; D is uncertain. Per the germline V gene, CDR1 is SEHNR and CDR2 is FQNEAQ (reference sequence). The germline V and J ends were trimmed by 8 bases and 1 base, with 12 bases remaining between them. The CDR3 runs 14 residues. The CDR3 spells CASRGSASGNTIYF. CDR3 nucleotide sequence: TGTGCCAGCCGAGGGAGTGCGTCTGGAAACACCATATATTTT.

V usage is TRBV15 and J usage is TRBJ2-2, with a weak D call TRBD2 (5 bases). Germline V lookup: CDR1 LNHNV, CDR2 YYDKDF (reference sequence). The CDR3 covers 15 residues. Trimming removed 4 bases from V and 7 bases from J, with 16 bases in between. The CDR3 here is CATSTLLWSGGELFF. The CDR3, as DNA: TGTGCCACCAGCACCCTCCTCTGGAGCGGCGGGGAGCTGTTTTTT.

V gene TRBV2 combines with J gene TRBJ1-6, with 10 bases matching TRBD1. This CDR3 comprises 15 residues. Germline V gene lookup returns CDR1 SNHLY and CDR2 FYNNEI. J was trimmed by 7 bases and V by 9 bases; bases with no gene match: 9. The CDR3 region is CAREQDRGPNSPLHF. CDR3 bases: TGTGCCAGGGAGCAAGACAGGGGGCCAAATTCACCCCTCCACTTT.

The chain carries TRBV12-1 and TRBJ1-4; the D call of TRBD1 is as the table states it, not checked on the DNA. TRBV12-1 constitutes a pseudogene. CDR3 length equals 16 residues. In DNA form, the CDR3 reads TGTGCCAGCAGCCCGGACAGGTCCGAAACTAATGAAAAACTGTTTTTT. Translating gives CASSPDRSETNEKLFF.

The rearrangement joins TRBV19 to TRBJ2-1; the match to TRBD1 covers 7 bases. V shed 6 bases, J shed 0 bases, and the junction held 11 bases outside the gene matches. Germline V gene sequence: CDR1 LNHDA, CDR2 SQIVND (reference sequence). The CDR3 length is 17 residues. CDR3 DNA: TGTGCCAGTAGAGGGGAACAGGGGCAAAGCTCCTACAATGAGCAGTTCTTC. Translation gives CASRGEQGQSSYNEQFF.

The DNA of the CDR3 is TGTGCCAGCAGTTTATCTTCTAGCGGGAGAGCGGAGCAGTACTTC. It yields the protein CASSLSSSGRAEQYF. The rearrangement uses TRBV28 and TRBJ2-7; 10 bases are shared with TRBD2. The CDR3 spans 15 residues. V gave up 1 base and J gave up 7 bases; unmatched junction bases: 7. The germline gives CDR1 MDHEN, CDR2 SYDVKM.

The CDR3 DNA follows: TGTGCCAGCAGTTATTCGGACAGCCGGCTTCAGCCCCAGCATTTT. Residues: CASSYSDSRLQPQHF. V usage is TRBV6-6 and J usage is TRBJ1-5; tentative D call: TRBD1 (6 bases). The V gene's germline CDR1 is MNHNY and CDR2 SVGAGI (reference sequence). V lost 3 bases and J lost 6, with 15 bases in between. The CDR3 is 15 residues long.